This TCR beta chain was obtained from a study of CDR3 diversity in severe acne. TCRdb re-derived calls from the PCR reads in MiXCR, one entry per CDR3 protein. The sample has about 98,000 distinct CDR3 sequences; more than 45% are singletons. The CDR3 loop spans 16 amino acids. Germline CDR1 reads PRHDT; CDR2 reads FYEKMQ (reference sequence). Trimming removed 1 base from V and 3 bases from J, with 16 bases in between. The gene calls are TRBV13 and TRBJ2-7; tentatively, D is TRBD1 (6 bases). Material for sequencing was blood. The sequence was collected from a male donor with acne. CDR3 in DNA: TGTGCCAGCAGCTTAGAAGGGTCAGGGGATCACTACGAGCAGTACTTC. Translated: CASSLEGSGDHYEQYF. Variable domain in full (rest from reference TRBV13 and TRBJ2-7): AAGVIQSPRHLIKEKRETATLKCYPIPRHDTVYWYQQGPGQDPQFLISFYEKMQSDKGSIPDRFSAQQFSDYHSELNMSSLELGDSALYFCASSLEGSGDHYEQYFGPGTRLTVT.